This passage covers 21 T cell receptor beta chains from one sample sequenced in a study of shared clonotypes between healthy human individuals. Terminally differentiated effector memory CD45RA+ cells were excluded by CCR7 positive selection of CD45RO-negative cells. Sequenced by immunoSEQ multiplex PCR; TCRdb stores in-frame clones only, minus some. The sample has about 2 million clones; 85% to 95% are singletons. Source material: naive CD8+ T cells sorted from blood. These receptor sequences come from a man between 18 and 35 years old in good health.

The chain joins TRBV13 to TRBJ2-7; D not resolved. V was trimmed by 2 bases and J by 3 bases, leaving 11 bases between them. The length of the CDR3 is 14 residues. Germline V gene sequence: CDR1 PRHDT, CDR2 FYEKMQ (reference sequence). The CDR3 sequence: CASSLRELFYEQYF. CDR3 in DNA: TGTGCCAGCAGCTTAAGGGAACTCTTCTACGAGCAGTACTTC.

The chain couples TRBV11-2 to TRBJ2-7; a possible D gene is TRBD2 (5 bases). Germline CDR1 reads SGHAT; CDR2 reads FQNNGV. The CDR3 consists of 13 residues. The germline V and J ends were trimmed by 3 bases and 2 bases, with 8 bases remaining between them. CDR3 nucleotides: TGTGCCAGCAGCTTCGACGGGACCTACGAGCAGTACTTC. This sequence encodes CASSFDGTYEQYF.

This clone was counted only a few times. J is TRBJ1-2 and V is TRBV4-1; 7 nucleotides align to TRBD1. Trimming removed 3 bases from V and 4 bases from J; junction bases left unmatched: 11. The CDR3 runs to 16 residues. Germline V gene lookup returns CDR1 MGHRA and CDR2 YSYEKL. Here the CDR3 reads CASSHLVGQAVYGYTF. DNA for the CDR3: TGCGCCAGCAGCCACCTCGTCGGACAGGCAGTCTATGGCTACACCTTC.

V usage is TRBV30 and J usage is TRBJ1-4; D may be TRBD1 (5 bases). The length of the CDR3 is 14 residues. Germline CDR1 is GTSNPN and CDR2 is SVGIG (reference sequence). The V end lost 0 bases, the J end lost 4 bases, and 9 bases lay between the germline ends. The CDR3 protein is CAWSVFGGNEKLFF. The CDR3 region has the DNA TGTGCCTGGAGTGTTTTTGGGGGTAATGAAAAACTGTTTTTT. Supplemented by reference TRBV30 and TRBJ1-4, the full variable domain reads SQTIHQWPATLVQPVGSPLSLECTVEGTSNPNLYWYRQAAGRGLQLLFYSVGIGQISSEVPQNLSASRPQDRQFILSSKKLLLSDSGFYLCAWSVFGGNEKLFFGSGTQLSVL.

The chain is built from TRBV15 and TRBJ2-6; D is unclear. V lost 4 bases, J lost 1 base, and 11 bases lay in between. CDR1 and CDR2 (germline): LNHNV, YYDKDF (reference sequence). The CDR3 loop spans 16 amino acids. The CDR3 region has the DNA TGTGCCACCAGCACCCTTCCGCAGTCTGGGGCCAACGTCCTGACTTTC. It translates to CATSTLPQSGANVLTF.

V gene TRBV9 combines with J gene TRBJ2-7, with D tentatively TRBD1 (7 bases). The V and J ends lost 0 bases and 4 bases respectively, with 14 bases between them. The CDR3 has 15 residues. Germline V lookup: CDR1 SGDLS, CDR2 YYNGEE. The CDR3 bases are TGTGCCAGCAGCGTAGAAGTGACAGGGACTTACGAGCAGTACTTC. This codes for CASSVEVTGTYEQYF.

DNA of the CDR3: TGTGCCAGCTCACCACCGGTGGGTATTTACTACGAGCAGTACTTC. Its translation is CASSPPVGIYYEQYF. This chain uses TRBV18 with TRBJ2-7; no clear D. There are 15 residues in the CDR3. Trimming took off 0 bases at V and 3 bases at J, with 12 bases between the two ends. Per germline, CDR1 KGHSH and CDR2 LQKENI.

As DNA, the CDR3 is TGTGCCAGCAGTTTACGATCGGCAGGGAGTTTGAACGAGCAGTACTTC. Translation: CASSLRSAGSLNEQYF. The chain has TRBV28 and TRBJ2-7, with D perhaps given as TRBD1 or TRBD2 (5 bases each). Trimming left V 2 bases short and J 5 bases short, with 19 bases between. CDR1 is MDHEN, CDR2 SYDVKM, per germline. There are 16 residues in the CDR3.

The rearrangement uses TRBV6-1 and TRBJ2-5; TRBD2 agrees at 8 bases. The germline CDR1 and CDR2 sequences are MNHNS and SASEGT. The CDR3 runs to 17 residues. V was pared by 4 bases and J by 2 bases, with 12 bases of the junction left unmatched. In DNA, the CDR3 is TGTGCCAGCAGTGGGTCCTACATAGCGGGGTTTCAAGAGACCCAGTACTTC. Amino acid sequence: CASSGSYIAGFQETQYF.

The V and J genes are TRBV28 and TRBJ2-2; 8 bases fit TRBD2. Germline-derived CDR1 and CDR2 are MDHEN and SYDVKM. Trimming removed 1 base from V and 3 bases from J; junction bases left unmatched: 13. The length of the CDR3 is 19 residues. The CDR3 DNA follows: TGTGCCAGCAGTTTATCGGGCGGGGGCAGCGGGGGCTACACCGGGGAGCTGTTTTTT. As protein: CASSLSGGGSGGYTGELFF.

The chain employs TRBV28 and TRBJ2-3; the D is unclear. The CDR3 totals 13 residues. Trimming left V 4 bases short and J 4 bases short, with 9 bases between. Looked up from germline, CDR1 is MDHEN and CDR2 is SYDVKM. CDR3 coding DNA: TGTGCCAGCAGTTCCCCCTTCGCAGATACGCAGTATTTT. Its protein product is CASSSPFADTQYF.

The gene calls are TRBV5-4 and TRBJ1-1; D is unclear. Trimming took off 2 bases at V and 8 bases at J, with 16 bases between the two ends. Germline CDR1 SGHNT, CDR2 YYREEE (reference sequence). This CDR3 comprises 14 residues. The CDR3 sequence: CASSFKGGLEEAFF. CDR3 DNA: TGTGCCAGCAGCTTTAAGGGAGGGCTGGAGGAAGCTTTCTTT. Full variable domain (outside the CDR3, taken from reference TRBV5-4 and TRBJ1-1): ETGVTQSPTHLIKTRGQQVTLRCSSQSGHNTVSWYQQALGQGPQFIFQYYREEENGRGNFPPRFSGLQFPNYSSELNVNALELDDSALYLCASSFKGGLEEAFFGQGTRLTVV.

V and J are TRBV29-1 and TRBJ1-2, with D possibly TRBD1 on 5 matching bases. V lost 4 bases, J lost 7 bases, and 10 bases lay in between. Germline values: CDR1 SQVTM, CDR2 ANQGSEA. CDR3 size: 11 residues. The CDR3 here is CSVASQGGYTF. The CDR3 nucleotides are TGCAGCGTTGCCTCGCAGGGTGGCTACACCTTC.

The chain employs TRBV30 and TRBJ1-2, with 7 bases identical to TRBD1. CDR1 and CDR2 (germline): GTSNPN, SVGIG (reference sequence). With 2 bases clipped from V and 4 bases from J, the junction kept 10 bases outside the gene matches. This CDR3 is 15 amino acids long. The CDR3 DNA follows: TGTGCCTGGAGTTTGGAGGGGGCGCCTCCCTATGGCTACACCTTC. Translation: CAWSLEGAPPYGYTF.

The CDR3 spells CASSLGLAGVGYNEQFF. DNA for the CDR3: TGTGCCAGCAGCTTAGGGCTAGCGGGAGTGGGGTACAATGAGCAGTTCTTC. The genes are TRBV7-9 and TRBJ2-1; 10 bases line up with TRBD2. V was pared by 1 base and J by 4 bases, with 7 bases of the junction left unmatched. Germline V CDR1 and CDR2: SEHNR, FQNEAQ (reference sequence). The CDR3 length is 17 residues.

The V call is TRBV6-1, the J call TRBJ2-7; no clear D. The CDR3 is 11 residues long. Germline CDR1 is MNHNS and CDR2 is SASEGT. V lost 8 bases to trimming and J lost 4 bases, with 9 bases between them. The DNA of the CDR3 is TGTGCCAGCCCAGAAGGTTACGAGCAGTACTTC. Translated: CASPEGYEQYF.

The rearrangement links TRBV11-2 to TRBJ2-7; either TRBD1 or TRBD2 may supply D (5 bases each). In germline, CDR1 is SGHAT, CDR2 FQNNGV. The CDR3 covers 15 residues. The V end was cut by 2 bases, the J end by 2 bases, with 13 bases between. The chain's CDR3 is CASSLSHGDPYEQYF. The DNA for the CDR3 is TGTGCCAGCAGCTTATCCCACGGGGACCCCTACGAGCAGTACTTC.

Concerning this clone itself: Other DNA sequences in this specimen translate into the identical CDR3. This chain uses TRBV14 with TRBJ1-2; no clear D. The CDR3 extends over 12 amino acids. CDR1 and CDR2 from the germline V gene are SGHDN and FVKESK. Trimming stripped 0 bases from V and 3 bases from J, with 2 bases between. CDR3 bases: TGTGCCAGCAGCCAAGATGACTATGGCTACACCTTC. It encodes CASSQDDYGYTF.

The chain is built from TRBV27 and TRBJ2-3; 9 bases map to TRBD2. The junction had 9 bases not matched to a gene; V was cut back by 0 bases and J by 8 bases. CDR1 and CDR2 (germline): MNHEY, SMNVEV (reference sequence). The CDR3 extends over 16 amino acids. In DNA, the CDR3 is TGTGCCAGCAGTTTATCTCGCGGGGGGGCTGAAGGTACGCAGTATTTT. As protein: CASSLSRGGAEGTQYF.

The chain recombines TRBV5-6 with TRBJ1-4, with no clear D. V was trimmed by 0 bases and J by 8 bases, leaving 8 bases between them. The CDR3 is 13 amino acids. CDR1 and CDR2 (germline): SGHDT, YYEEEE. The CDR3 bases are TGTGCCAGCAGCTTGGCCGGGAACGAAAAACTGTTTTTT. Protein sequence: CASSLAGNEKLFF.

The rearrangement links TRBV29-1 to TRBJ2-1; tentative D call: TRBD2 (6 bases). Trimming pared 4 bases from V and 1 base from J, leaving 11 bases between. The CDR3 is 14 residues long. CDR1 is SQVTM and CDR2 is ANQGSEA in the germline V gene. The CDR3 loop is CSVVLAESYNEQFF. The DNA for the CDR3 is TGCAGCGTTGTATTAGCGGAGTCCTACAATGAGCAGTTCTTC.